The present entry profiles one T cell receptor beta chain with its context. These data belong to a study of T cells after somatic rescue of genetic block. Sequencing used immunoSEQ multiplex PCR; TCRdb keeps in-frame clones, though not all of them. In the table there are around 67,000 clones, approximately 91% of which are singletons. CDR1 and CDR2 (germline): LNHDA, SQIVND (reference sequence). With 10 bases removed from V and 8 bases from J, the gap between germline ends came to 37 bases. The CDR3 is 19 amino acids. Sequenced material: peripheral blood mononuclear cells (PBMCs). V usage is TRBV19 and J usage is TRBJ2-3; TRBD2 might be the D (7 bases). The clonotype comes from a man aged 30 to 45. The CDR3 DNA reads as TGTGCCACTATTAGGGGGGTGTGTGACCTAGCGGAATGGGGAGGTACGCAGTATTTT. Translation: CATIRGVCDLAEWGGTQYF.